The TCR beta chain described here comes from a study of T cell therapy after organ transplantation. Study-level background: T cell doses, up to 6, came every 2 weeks; follow-up lasted just under 30 weeks. Long-term post-therapy samples: blood collected 20 to 29 weeks after completing therapy. Patients received a median of 1.92 x 10^8 CMV-specific T cells over 2 to 6 infusions.

Some clones are missing from TCRdb's copy, which holds only in-frame ones; the method was immunoSEQ multiplex PCR. The repertoire holds about 20,000 clones, with roughly 89% as singletons. As to this clone: Its antigen is unidentified.

Findings of the study overall: Both transferred clonotypes and endogenous ones absent from products apparently reconstituted.

The time point: 20-29 weeks after completion of therapy. Material: CD8+ T cells from blood, obtained after autologous CMV-specific T cell therapy. The TCR sequence derives from a human patient who had received a solid organ transplant and had CMV disease. The graft donor may account for some of the T cells.

CDR3 in DNA: TGTGCCAGCAGCTTGGGGACAGGCTACGAGCAGTACTTC. This sequence encodes CASSLGTGYEQYF. The chain joins TRBV5-4 to TRBJ2-7; 7 positions agree with TRBD1. Germline V gene data show CDR1 as SGHNT and CDR2 as YYREEE (reference sequence). The trim removed 0 bases at V and 3 bases at J, leaving 0 bases unmatched. This CDR3 has 13 amino acids.